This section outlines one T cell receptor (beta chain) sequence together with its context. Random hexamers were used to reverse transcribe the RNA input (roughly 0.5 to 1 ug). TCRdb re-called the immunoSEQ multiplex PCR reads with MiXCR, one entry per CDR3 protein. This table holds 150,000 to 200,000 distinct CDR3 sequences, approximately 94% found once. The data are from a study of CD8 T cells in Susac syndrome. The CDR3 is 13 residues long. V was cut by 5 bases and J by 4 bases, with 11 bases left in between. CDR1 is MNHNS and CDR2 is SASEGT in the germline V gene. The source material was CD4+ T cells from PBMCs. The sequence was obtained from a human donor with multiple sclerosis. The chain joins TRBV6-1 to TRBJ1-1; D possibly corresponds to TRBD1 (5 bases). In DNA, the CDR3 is TGTGCCAGCAGTTGGGAAGGGGTCACTGAAGCTTTCTTT. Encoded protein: CASSWEGVTEAFF.